The 14 T cell receptor beta chains in this list originate from one sample, sequenced in a study of blood T cell repertoires in COVID-19. Data came from immunoSEQ multiplex PCR; TCRdb stores just in-frame clones and leaves some out. The sample lists just over 75,000 clones, roughly 84% occurring once. Material: peripheral blood. The receptor source for this set is a man aged 45-65 years with acute or convalescent COVID-19.

The CDR3 here is CASSIALYGYTF. CDR3 DNA: TGTGCCAGTAGTATAGCTCTCTATGGCTACACCTTC. V is TRBV19 and J is TRBJ1-2, with D unclear. The germline V gene has CDR1 LNHDA and CDR2 SQIVND (reference sequence). The CDR3 consists of 12 residues. The V end was cut by 1 base, the J end by 4 bases, with 4 bases between.

This chain links TRBV7-3 with TRBJ2-1, with 7 bases that match TRBD1. After removal of 5 bases from V and 2 bases from J, the junction contained 3 bases not matched to a gene. Germline V gene data show CDR1 as SGHTA and CDR2 as FQGTGA. The CDR3 extends over 14 amino acids. CDR3 amino acids: CASSHGTAYNEQFF. CDR3 DNA: TGTGCCAGCAGCCATGGGACAGCCTACAATGAGCAGTTCTTC.

This clone was detected only once. J is TRBJ1-1 and V is TRBV5-4; D may be TRBD1 (6 bases). The length of the CDR3 is 14 residues. V lost 3 bases, J lost 2 bases, and 11 bases lay in between. Germline CDR1 is SGHNT and CDR2 is YYREEE (reference sequence). The CDR3: CASSSGQFNTEAFF. The CDR3 DNA follows: TGTGCCAGCAGCTCAGGACAGTTCAACACTGAAGCTTTCTTT.

The V gene is TRBV6-5, the J gene TRBJ2-7, with 7 bases fitting TRBD2. Looked up from germline, CDR1 is MNHEY and CDR2 is SVGAGI. Losses at the gene ends were 7 bases for V and 2 bases for J; bases not matched to a gene: 8. The CDR3 is made up of 14 amino acids. The CDR3 loop reads CASTNGGLPYEQYF. CDR3 sequence (DNA): TGTGCCAGCACCAACGGGGGGTTGCCCTACGAGCAGTACTTC.

This clone was seen just once. The rearrangement links TRBV6-5 to TRBJ1-4; TRBD1 agrees at 7 bases. In germline, CDR1 is MNHEY, CDR2 SVGAGI. CDR3 length: 12 amino acids. Trimming cost V 5 bases and J 8 bases; bases outside gene matches: 2. CDR3 nucleotides: TGTGCCAGCAGTCGGGACAGAGAAAAACTGTTTTTT. Its translation: CASSRDREKLFF.

The V gene is TRBV10-3, the J gene TRBJ1-2; TRBD1 agrees at 10 bases. This CDR3 has 14 residues. With 6 bases clipped from V and 6 bases from J, the junction kept 7 bases outside the gene matches. CDR1 is ENHRY, CDR2 SYGVKD, per germline. The CDR3 region has the DNA TGTGCCATCAGCCCGGGACAGGGGCTTCATGGCTACACCTTC. It translates to CAISPGQGLHGYTF.

The genes are TRBV6-5 and TRBJ1-5; no clear D gene. The length of the CDR3 is 13 residues. V was cut by 2 bases and J by 4 bases, with 6 bases left in between. CDR1 is MNHEY and CDR2 is SVGAGI in the germline V gene. CDR3 coding DNA: TGTGCCAGCAGTTACGGGAGTAATCAGCCCCAGCATTTT. Translating gives CASSYGSNQPQHF.

This clone was counted a single time. The rearrangement uses TRBV6-5 and TRBJ1-2, with a weak D call TRBD1 (5 bases). The CDR3 runs 14 residues. Per the germline V gene, CDR1 is MNHEY and CDR2 is SVGAGI. V was shortened by 2 bases and J by 4 bases, with 11 bases between the two germline ends. CDR3 sequence reads: CASSYRDGGYGYTF. CDR3 DNA sequence: TGTGCCAGCAGTTACAGGGACGGGGGCTATGGCTACACCTTC.

The chain combines TRBV14 with TRBJ2-5, with unresolved D. Germline assignment: CDR1 SGHDN and CDR2 FVKESK. This CDR3 spans 13 amino acids. Trimming left V 0 bases short and J 10 bases short, with 12 bases between. Here the CDR3 reads CASSQDWRRSQYF. The CDR3 coding sequence is TGTGCCAGCAGCCAAGATTGGCGGCGGAGCCAGTACTTC.

This rearrangement joins TRBV11-3 to TRBJ1-2, with 7 positions matching TRBD1. Germline loops: CDR1 SGHNT, CDR2 YENEEA. The V segment lost 4 bases and the J segment 1 base; nucleotides outside the gene matches: 3. The CDR3 has 14 residues. CDR3 region: CASSYRGFNYGYTF. The CDR3, as DNA: TGTGCCAGCAGCTACAGGGGCTTTAACTATGGCTACACCTTC. The full variable domain, in which reference TRBV11-3 and TRBJ1-2 provide the parts outside the CDR3, is EAGVVQSPRYKIIEKKQPVAFWCNPISGHNTLYWYLQNLGQGPELLIRYENEEAVDDSQLPKDRFSAERLKGVDSTLKIQPAELGDSAVYLCASSYRGFNYGYTFGSGTRLTVV.

The rearrangement links TRBV6-2 or TRBV6-3 to TRBJ2-7; 14 positions match TRBD2. Trimming cost V 2 bases and J 6 bases; bases outside gene matches: 12. The CDR3 consists of 18 residues. Germline V gene sequence: CDR1 MNHEY, CDR2 SVGEGT. CDR3 loop: CASSYAGLAGAGESEQYF. The CDR3 region has the DNA TGTGCCAGCAGTTACGCGGGACTAGCGGGAGCTGGGGAAAGCGAGCAGTACTTC.

V and J are TRBV28 and TRBJ1-1, with D perhaps matching TRBD1 (5 bases). Trimming stripped 5 bases from V and 0 bases from J, with 19 bases between. Germline CDR1 reads MDHEN; CDR2 reads SYDVKM. The CDR3 is 17 amino acids. The CDR3 DNA reads as TGTGCCAGCAGTACTCGGCAGGAGGGGCCAATGAACACTGAAGCTTTCTTT. Encoded protein: CASSTRQEGPMNTEAFF. The full variable domain, with the rest looked up from reference TRBV28 and TRBJ1-1, is DVKVTQSSRYLVKRTGEKVFLECVQDMDHENMFWYRQDPGLGLRLIYFSYDVKMKEKGDIPEGYSVSREKKERFSLILESASTNQTSMYLCASSTRQEGPMNTEAFFGQGTRLTVV.

This clone has only a few counts. The chain joins TRBV24-1 to TRBJ2-2; TRBD2 matches at 14 bases. The CDR3 consists of 18 residues. V shed 3 bases, J shed 7 bases, and the junction held 9 bases outside the gene matches. Germline V gene data show CDR1 as KGHDR and CDR2 as SFDVKD. The CDR3 DNA reads TGTGCCACCAGTGATCGACGACTAGCGGGAGGGCAGGTCGGGGAGCTGTTTTTT. It yields the protein CATSDRRLAGGQVGELFF.

This chain joins TRBV3-1 (or the pseudogene TRBV3-2) and TRBJ2-2, with D possibly TRBD1 on 5 matching bases. The CDR3 has 15 residues. V lost 4 bases to trimming and J lost 1 base, with 10 bases between them. Germline V lookup: CDR1 LGHDT, CDR2 YNNKEL (reference sequence). Here the CDR3 DNA reads TGTGCCAGCAGCCCAGGGTTAGTGAACACCGGGGAGCTGTTTTTT. Translation gives CASSPGLVNTGELFF.